This TCR beta chain is from a study of blood T cell repertoires in COVID-19. Study in general: Two negative PCRs, clearance, or symptom resolution were required of recovered Cohort 3 donors. Specimens from acute and convalescent COVID-19 originated in the United States, Italy and Spain.

This CDR3 spans 14 amino acids. The germline gives CDR1 SGHNT, CDR2 YYREEE (reference sequence). V shed 4 bases and J 2 bases; nucleotides not matched to a gene: 1. Profiling relied on immunoSEQ multiplex PCR, and the TCRdb table lists in-frame clones only, not all of them. The table has roughly 210,000 clones, over 75% seen once; the top ten hold more than 7%. The receptor was isolated from a man aged 30-40 years in a cohort exposed to, infected with or recovered from COVID-19 (not recorded which). The rearrangement uses TRBV5-4 and TRBJ1-5, with TRBD1 matching 9 bases. Material for sequencing was PBMCs or T cells enriched from blood (not recorded which). CDR3 amino acids: CASSRQGGNQPQHF. Written as DNA, the CDR3 is TGTGCCAGCAGCAGACAGGGGGGCAATCAGCCCCAGCATTTT.